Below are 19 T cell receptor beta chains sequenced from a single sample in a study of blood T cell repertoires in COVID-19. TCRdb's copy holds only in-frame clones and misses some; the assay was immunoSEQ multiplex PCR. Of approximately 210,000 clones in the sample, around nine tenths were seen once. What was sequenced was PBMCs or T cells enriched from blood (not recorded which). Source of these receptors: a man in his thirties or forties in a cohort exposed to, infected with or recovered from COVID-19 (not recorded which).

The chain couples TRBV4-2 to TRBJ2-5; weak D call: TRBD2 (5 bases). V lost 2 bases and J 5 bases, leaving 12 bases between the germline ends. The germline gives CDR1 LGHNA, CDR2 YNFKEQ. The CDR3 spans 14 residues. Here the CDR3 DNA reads TGTGCCAGCAGCCAATTATCCGGGATCGAGACCCAGTACTTC. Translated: CASSQLSGIETQYF.

CDR3 nucleotides: TGCGCCAGCAGCTTGCGAAGCGGGAGATCCGGGGAGCTGTTTTTT. It yields the protein CASSLRSGRSGELFF. This chain uses TRBV5-1 with TRBJ2-2; 8 bases agree with TRBD2. In germline, CDR1 is SGHRS, CDR2 YFSETQ. J gave up 6 bases and V 1 base, and 5 bases lay outside the gene matches. The CDR3 totals 15 residues.

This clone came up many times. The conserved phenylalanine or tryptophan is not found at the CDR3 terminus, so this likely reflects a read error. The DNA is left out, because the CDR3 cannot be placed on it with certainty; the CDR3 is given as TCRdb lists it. CDR3 amino acids: CASSRGRVK. The chain recombines TRBV21-1 with TRBJ1-5; the D segment call TRBD1 is taken from the table without a DNA check. TRBV21-1 is recorded as a pseudogene. Inclusive of both ends, the CDR3 amounts to 9 amino acids.

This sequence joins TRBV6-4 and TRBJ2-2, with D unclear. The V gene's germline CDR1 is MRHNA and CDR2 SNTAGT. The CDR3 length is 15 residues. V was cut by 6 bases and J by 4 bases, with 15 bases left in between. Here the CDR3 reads CASRHDWLGTGELFF. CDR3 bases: TGTGCCAGCAGGCATGACTGGTTAGGCACCGGGGAGCTGTTTTTT.

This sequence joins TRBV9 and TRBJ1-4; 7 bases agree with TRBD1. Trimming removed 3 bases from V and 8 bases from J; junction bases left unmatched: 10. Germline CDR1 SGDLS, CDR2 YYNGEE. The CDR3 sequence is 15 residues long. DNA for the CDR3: TGTGCCAGCAGCGCCTCCGGGACAGTAGAAGAAAAACTGTTTTTT. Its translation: CASSASGTVEEKLFF.

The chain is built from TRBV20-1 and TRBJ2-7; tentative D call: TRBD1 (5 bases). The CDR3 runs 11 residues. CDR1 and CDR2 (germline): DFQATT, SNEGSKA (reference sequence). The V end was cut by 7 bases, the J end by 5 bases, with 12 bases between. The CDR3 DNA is TGCAGTGTGCAGGGCTGGAACGAGCAGTACTTC. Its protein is CSVQGWNEQYF.

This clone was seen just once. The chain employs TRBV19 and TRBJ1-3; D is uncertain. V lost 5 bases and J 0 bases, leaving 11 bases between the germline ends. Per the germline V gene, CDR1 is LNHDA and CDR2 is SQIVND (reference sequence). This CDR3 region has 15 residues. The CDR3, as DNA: TGTGCCAGTAGTGTAAGAACCAGCTCTGGAAACACCATATATTTT. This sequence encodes CASSVRTSSGNTIYF.

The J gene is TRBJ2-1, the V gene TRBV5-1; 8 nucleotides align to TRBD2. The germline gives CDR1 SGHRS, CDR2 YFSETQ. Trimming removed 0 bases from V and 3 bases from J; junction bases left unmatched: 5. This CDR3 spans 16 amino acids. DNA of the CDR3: TGCGCCAGCAGCTTGGCCGGCGGGAGGAACTACAATGAGCAGTTCTTC. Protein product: CASSLAGGRNYNEQFF.

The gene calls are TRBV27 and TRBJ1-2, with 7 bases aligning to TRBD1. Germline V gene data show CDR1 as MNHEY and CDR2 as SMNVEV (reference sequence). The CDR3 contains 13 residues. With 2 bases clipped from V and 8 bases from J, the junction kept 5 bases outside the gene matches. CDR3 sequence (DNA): TGTGCCAGCAGTTTAGACAGGGTGGGAGGCTACACCTTC. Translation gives CASSLDRVGGYTF.

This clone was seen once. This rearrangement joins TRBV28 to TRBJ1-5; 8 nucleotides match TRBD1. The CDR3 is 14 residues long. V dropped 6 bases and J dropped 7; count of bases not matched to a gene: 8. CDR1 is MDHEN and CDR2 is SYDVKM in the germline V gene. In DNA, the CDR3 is TGTGCCAGCAGCCAAACAGGGGGAGGCCAGCCCCAGCATTTT. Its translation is CASSQTGGGQPQHF.

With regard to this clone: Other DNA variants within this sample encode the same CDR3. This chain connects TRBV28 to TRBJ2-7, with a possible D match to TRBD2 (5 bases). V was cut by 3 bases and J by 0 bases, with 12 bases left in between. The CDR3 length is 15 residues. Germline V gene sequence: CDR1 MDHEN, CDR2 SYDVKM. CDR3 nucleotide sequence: TGTGCCAGCAGTTTGGCGGCGGGCGGCTCCTACGAGCAGTACTTC. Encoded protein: CASSLAAGGSYEQYF.

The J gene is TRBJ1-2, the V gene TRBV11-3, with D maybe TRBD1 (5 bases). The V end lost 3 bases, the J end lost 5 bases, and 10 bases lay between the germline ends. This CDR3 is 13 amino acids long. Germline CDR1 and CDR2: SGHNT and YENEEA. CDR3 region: CASSLTEKYGYTF. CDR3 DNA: TGTGCCAGCAGCTTGACAGAGAAGTATGGCTACACCTTC.

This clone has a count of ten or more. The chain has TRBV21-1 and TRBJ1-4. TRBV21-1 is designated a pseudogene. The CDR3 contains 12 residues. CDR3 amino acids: CASSKRCEKLFF. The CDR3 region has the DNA TGTGCCAGCAGCAAACGGTGTGAAAAACTGTTTTTT.

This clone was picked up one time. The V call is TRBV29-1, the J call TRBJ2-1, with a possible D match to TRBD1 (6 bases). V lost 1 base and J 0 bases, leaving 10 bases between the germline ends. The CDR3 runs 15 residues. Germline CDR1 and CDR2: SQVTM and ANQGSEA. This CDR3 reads CSVEVQGSSYNEQFF. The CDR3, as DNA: TGCAGCGTTGAAGTCCAGGGGAGCTCCTACAATGAGCAGTTCTTC.

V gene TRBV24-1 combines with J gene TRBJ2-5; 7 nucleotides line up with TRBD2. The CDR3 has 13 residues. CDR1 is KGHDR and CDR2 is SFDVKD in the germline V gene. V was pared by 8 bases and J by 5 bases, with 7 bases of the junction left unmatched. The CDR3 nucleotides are TGTGCCACCAATGCGGGAGCGGGGGAGACCCAGTACTTC. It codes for CATNAGAGETQYF.

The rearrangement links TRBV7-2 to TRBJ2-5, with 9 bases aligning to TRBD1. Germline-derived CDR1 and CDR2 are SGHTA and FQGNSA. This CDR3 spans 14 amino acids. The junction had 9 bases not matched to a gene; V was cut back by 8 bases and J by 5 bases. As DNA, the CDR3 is TGTGCCAGCGGATATTACAGGGGGCGGGAGACCCAGTACTTC. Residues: CASGYYRGRETQYF. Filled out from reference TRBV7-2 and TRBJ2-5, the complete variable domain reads GAGVSQSPSNKVTEKGKDVELRCDPISGHTALYWYRQSLGQGLEFLIYFQGNSAPDKSGLPSDRFSAERTGGSVSTLTIQRTQQEDSAVYLCASGYYRGRETQYFGPGTRLLVL.

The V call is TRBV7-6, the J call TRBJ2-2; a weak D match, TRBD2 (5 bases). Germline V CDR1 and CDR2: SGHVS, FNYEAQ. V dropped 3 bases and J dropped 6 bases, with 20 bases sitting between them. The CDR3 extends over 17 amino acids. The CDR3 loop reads CASSFTPSGIMAGELFF. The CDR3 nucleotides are TGTGCCAGCAGCTTTACCCCCTCGGGAATAATGGCCGGGGAGCTGTTTTTT. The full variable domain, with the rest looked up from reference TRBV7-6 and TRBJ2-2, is GAGVSQSPRYKVTKRGQDVALRCDPISGHVSLYWYRQALGQGPEFLTYFNYEAQQDKSGLPNDRFSAERPEGSISTLTIQRTEQRDSAMYRCASSFTPSGIMAGELFFGEGSRLTVL.

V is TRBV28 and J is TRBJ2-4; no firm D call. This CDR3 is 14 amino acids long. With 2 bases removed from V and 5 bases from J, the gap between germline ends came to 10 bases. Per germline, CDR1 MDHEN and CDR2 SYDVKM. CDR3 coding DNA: TGTGCCAGCAGTTTAGGCCAGGTCGAAAACATTCAGTACTTC. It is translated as CASSLGQVENIQYF.

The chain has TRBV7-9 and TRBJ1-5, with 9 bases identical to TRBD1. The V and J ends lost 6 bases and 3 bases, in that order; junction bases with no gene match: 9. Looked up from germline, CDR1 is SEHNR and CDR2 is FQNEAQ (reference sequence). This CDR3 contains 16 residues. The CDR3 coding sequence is TGTGCCAGCAGTCATACAGGGGGCCTAATCAATCAGCCCCAGCATTTT. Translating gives CASSHTGGLINQPQHF. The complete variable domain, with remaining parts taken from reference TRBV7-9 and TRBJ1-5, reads DTGVSQNPRHKITKRGQNVTFRCDPISEHNRLYWYRQTLGQGPEFLTYFQNEAQLEKSRLLSDRFSAERPKGSFSTLEIQRTEQGDSAMYLCASSHTGGLINQPQHFGDGTRLSIL.